This is a list of T cell receptor beta chains from one sample in a study of cytomegalovirus exposure and HLA in healthy donors. The method was immunoSEQ multiplex PCR; TCRdb's version includes in-frame clones alone and lacks a portion of them. The table has about 140,000 clones, approximately 72% seen once. Input material: PBMCs. The receptor set was obtained from a man aged 35 to 55 in good health and CMV-seronegative. The conserved cysteine and the conserved F or W are not part of the CDR3 here. The order of the fields is CDR3 protein, D gene, V gene. A D gene is named only where the DNA matches it firmly.

CDR3 protein: ASSRSGRLDEQF; D gene: TRBD2; V gene: TRBV7-7
CDR3 protein: ASSPGTYGYT; D gene: .; V gene: TRBV7-9
CDR3 protein: ASSYPSGRNNEQF; D gene: TRBD2; V gene: TRBV6-6
CDR3 protein: ASSVGLDGTSWNEQF; D gene: TRBD2; V gene: TRBV9
CDR3 protein: ASSSTGGASVYGYT; D gene: TRBD1; V gene: TRBV5-1
CDR3 protein: ASSLQGTYGYT; D gene: .; V gene: TRBV28
CDR3 protein: ASSYRESYEQY; D gene: .; V gene: TRBV18
CDR3 protein: ASSPSRAWGYT; D gene: .; V gene: TRBV10-1
CDR3 protein: ASSPGTSGGTSNTGELF; D gene: TRBD2; V gene: TRBV5-1
CDR3 protein: ASSSGTSGYGYP; D gene: .; V gene: TRBV5-1
CDR3 protein: ASSPDWREQY; D gene: .; V gene: TRBV7-6
CDR3 protein: AIRPGQGYNEQF; D gene: TRBD1; V gene: TRBV10-3
CDR3 protein: AISRSQGNSYP; D gene: TRBD1; V gene: TRBV10-3
CDR3 protein: ASSEGDTHGYT; D gene: .; V gene: TRBV2
CDR3 protein: ASSYTRRGMYTEAF; D gene: .; V gene: TRBV7-9
CDR3 protein: ASSASGGAVAETQY; D gene: TRBD2; V gene: TRBV9
CDR3 protein: ASSPQARGEQY; D gene: .; V gene: TRBV27
CDR3 protein: ASSERWGGGNTIY; D gene: .; V gene: TRBV6-1
CDR3 protein: ASSLVGDTVYQETQY; D gene: .; V gene: TRBV11-2
CDR3 protein: ASSLEQTTDTQY; D gene: .; V gene: TRBV27
CDR3 protein: ASRTGTGASGQY; D gene: TRBD1; V gene: TRBV6-5
CDR3 protein: ASSYHYEQY; D gene: .; V gene: TRBV6-5
CDR3 protein: ASSLYGTDEQY; D gene: TRBD1; V gene: TRBV27
CDR3 protein: AVQGKGTGELF; D gene: TRBD1; V gene: TRBV23-1
CDR3 protein: ASSHDRESKAF; D gene: TRBD1; V gene: TRBV6-6
CDR3 protein: ASSGGQASVVYEQY; D gene: TRBD1; V gene: TRBV6-1
CDR3 protein: ASSLGGGGTDTQY; D gene: TRBD2; V gene: TRBV11-3
CDR3 protein: ASSTRGGGTGELF; D gene: TRBD2; V gene: TRBV5-4
CDR3 protein: ASSLGTSGITDTQY; D gene: TRBD2; V gene: TRBV7-9
CDR3 protein: ASSLSGRETQY; D gene: .; V gene: TRBV27
CDR3 protein: ASSSADSTDTQY; D gene: .; V gene: TRBV5-1